What follows are 7 T cell receptor beta chains derived from one specimen sequenced in a study of T-cell memory formation after mild COVID-19. One entry per CDR3 protein, called by TCRdb with MiXCR from the 5' RACE reads. The data contain 200,000 to 250,000 distinct CDR3 sequences, 7.5% to 10% of them seen just once; the ten biggest clones take up 3.5%. The sequencing sample was made of PBMCs or a T cell subset sorted from them (not recorded which). These TCRs come from a man between 18 and 35 years old who had mild COVID-19 (a few samples of this study predate the infection). Cell type and time point are not known.

This clonotype was seen a few times. The rearrangement joins TRBV12-5 to TRBJ2-4, with unresolved D. Trimming took off 4 bases at V and 0 bases at J, with 16 bases between the two ends. This CDR3 has 17 residues. Germline values: CDR1 LGHNT, CDR2 FRNRAP. CDR3 in amino acids: CASGSVEVRIAKNIQYF. CDR3 in DNA: TGTGCTAGTGGTTCCGTAGAGGTGCGGATAGCCAAAAACATTCAGTACTTC.

This clonotype came up a few times. The chain couples TRBV6-5 to TRBJ2-3; the D gene is possibly TRBD1 (6 bases). The CDR3 extends over 15 amino acids. The V end was cut by 4 bases, the J end by 3 bases, with 14 bases between. Germline V CDR1 and CDR2: MNHEY, SVGAGI. This CDR3 is CASSFSPQGTDTQYF. For the CDR3, the DNA is TGTGCCAGCAGTTTCTCTCCCCAGGGGACAGATACGCAGTATTTT.

This clonotype was detected many times. V usage is TRBV12-3 or TRBV12-4 and J usage is TRBJ2-3; TRBD2 matches at 7 bases. The CDR3 length is 13 residues. Trimming cost V 6 bases and J 1 base; bases outside gene matches: 1. CDR3 nucleotides: TGTGCCAGCAGAACTAGCGGCACAGATACGCAGTATTTT. Protein: CASRTSGTDTQYF.

The rearrangement joins TRBV5-1 to TRBJ1-2, with a weak D call TRBD1 (5 bases). The CDR3 extends over 13 amino acids. V was clipped by 5 bases and J by 2 bases, with 10 bases between them. The germline gives CDR1 SGHRS, CDR2 YFSETQ. CDR3 DNA: TGCGCCAGCAGGGAGGACAAGAACTATGGCTACACCTTC. Amino acid sequence: CASREDKNYGYTF.

The genes are TRBV6-5 and TRBJ2-5; TRBD2 matches at 8 bases. Germline V lookup: CDR1 MNHEY, CDR2 SVGAGI. After removal of 6 bases from V and 5 bases from J, the junction contained 11 bases not matched to a gene. The CDR3 spans 15 residues. CDR3 in DNA: TGTGCCAGCAGGTCCCGACTAGCGCGAGGGGAGACCCAGTACTTC. This translates into CASRSRLARGETQYF.

A few counts support this clonotype. The rearrangement joins TRBV30 to TRBJ2-3, with TRBD2 matching 7 bases. Unmatched junction bases numbered 10, after V lost 4 bases and J lost 0 bases. The CDR3 totals 16 residues. Germline loops: CDR1 GTSNPN, CDR2 SVGIG (reference sequence). CDR3 in amino acids: CAWTLLAGASTDTQYF. The CDR3 region has the DNA TGTGCCTGGACCCTTTTGGCGGGAGCTAGCACAGATACGCAGTATTTT.

This clonotype appeared many times. J is TRBJ1-1 and V is TRBV20-1; weak D call: TRBD1 (5 bases). CDR3 length: 12 amino acids. Germline CDR1 DFQATT, CDR2 SNEGSKA (reference sequence). V lost 5 bases and J 2 bases, leaving 9 bases between the germline ends. DNA of the CDR3: TGCAGTGCTTTGGGGCCTAACACTGAAGCTTTCTTT. Amino acids: CSALGPNTEAFF.